This note documents a single T cell receptor beta chain sequence. This specimen belongs to a study of OX40 agonist ivuxolimab in advanced cancers. The table came from immunoSEQ multiplex PCR; TCRdb's copy has only in-frame clones and leaves some out. Here the sample spans 50,000 to 70,000 clones, 85% being singletons. V dropped 2 bases and J dropped 0; count of bases not matched to a gene: 0. Germline loops: CDR1 LNHDA, CDR2 SQIVND (reference sequence). The CDR3 has 15 amino acids. The V gene is TRBV19, the J gene TRBJ2-4; 8 bases are a match to TRBD1. The origin of this receptor is an adult with an advanced solid tumor such as melanoma, head and neck, liver or kidney cancer. Sequencing was performed on CD4+ or CD8+ T cells sorted from blood, taken in a trial of the OX40 agonist ivuxolimab. The CDR3 loop is CASSIQGAAKNIQYF. Here the CDR3 DNA reads TGTGCCAGTAGTATACAGGGGGCAGCCAAAAACATTCAGTACTTC.